This T cell receptor (beta chain) comes out of a study of cytomegalovirus exposure and HLA in healthy donors. On the study more broadly: Unique TCR beta sequences numbering approximately 120 million came from about 179 million T cells in an earlier analysis. Early on, a data release was issued that held about 85 million unique TCRs from HLA-typed donors. Study outcomes and limitations: Altogether, some 170 TCR beta chains were recorded as cytomegalovirus-associated. In a later analysis, a missense DCLRE1C variant was linked to TCR beta V- and J-gene trimming.

The PCR ran on 60 Vbeta and 13 Jbeta primers. Measured with immunoSEQ multiplex PCR; TCRdb has only the in-frame clones, and not every one. This table has some 200,000 clones, 80% to 85% appearing once. CDR1 and CDR2 (germline): MNHEY, SMNVEV (reference sequence). J gave up 2 bases and V 0 bases, and 2 bases lay outside the gene matches. The CDR3 runs 15 residues. With respect to this clone: The antigen is undetermined.

This chain connects TRBV27 to TRBJ2-7, with 9 bases fitting TRBD1. The source is a man aged 40-55 years in good health and CMV-seropositive. Sequencing input: PBMCs. CDR3 bases: TGTGCCAGCAGTTTATCGGACAGGGGTCCCTACGAGCAGTACTTC. This translates into CASSLSDRGPYEQYF.